This T cell receptor (beta chain) was captured in a study of T cell changes during pregnancy in multiple sclerosis. Generated by immunoSEQ multiplex PCR, the TCRdb table keeps only in-frame clones and is missing some. The sample shows tens of thousands of clones, 70% to 90% of them seen only once. V shed 6 bases and J 1 base; nucleotides not matched to a gene: 4. The V gene's germline CDR1 is SQVTM and CDR2 ANQGSEA. CDR3 size: 14 residues. The V and J genes are TRBV29-1 and TRBJ2-1; 9 bases line up with TRBD1. Sequencing was performed on CD8+ T cells from peripheral blood mononuclear cells, taken in the third trimester of pregnancy. The source of this sequence is a female donor with multiple sclerosis, enrolled in a pregnancy study. CDR3 coding DNA: TGCAGCGTCAACGACAGGGGGTCCTACAATGAGCAGTTCTTC. Translated: CSVNDRGSYNEQFF.